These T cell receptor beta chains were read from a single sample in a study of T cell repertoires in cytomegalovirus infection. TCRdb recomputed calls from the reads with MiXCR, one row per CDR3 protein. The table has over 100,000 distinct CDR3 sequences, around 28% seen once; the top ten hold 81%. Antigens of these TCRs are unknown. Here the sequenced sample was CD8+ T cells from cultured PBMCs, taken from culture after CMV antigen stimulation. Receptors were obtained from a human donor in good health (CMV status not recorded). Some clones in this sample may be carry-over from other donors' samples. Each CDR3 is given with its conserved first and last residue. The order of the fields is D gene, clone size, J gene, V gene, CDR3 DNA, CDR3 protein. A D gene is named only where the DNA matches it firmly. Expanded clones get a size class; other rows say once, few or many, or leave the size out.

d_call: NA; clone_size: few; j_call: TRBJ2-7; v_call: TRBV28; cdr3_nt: TGTGCCAGCAGTTTAAAGGTCGGAGCTGCCGAGCAGTACTTC; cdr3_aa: CASSLKVGAAEQYF
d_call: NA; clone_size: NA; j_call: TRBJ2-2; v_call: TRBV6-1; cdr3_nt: TGTGCCAGCAGTGAATTTGAAACCGCGAACACCGGGGAGCTGTTTTTT; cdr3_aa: CASSEFETANTGELFF
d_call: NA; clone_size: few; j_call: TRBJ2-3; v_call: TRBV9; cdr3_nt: TGTGCCAGCGCCGAGGGGCTAGCCGACACAGATACGCAGTATTTT; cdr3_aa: CASAEGLADTDTQYF
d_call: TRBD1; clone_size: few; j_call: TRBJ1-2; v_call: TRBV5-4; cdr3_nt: TGTGCCAGCAGCTCCTCAATTCGTGACAGGGTTCGCGGCTACACCTTC; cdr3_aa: CASSSSIRDRVRGYTF
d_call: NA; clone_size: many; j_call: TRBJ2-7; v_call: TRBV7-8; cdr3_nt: TGTGCCAGCAGCTCGTCCCGGGACATTGTATCGCGGCACTTGGACTACGAGCAGTACTTC; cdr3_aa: CASSSSRDIVSRHLDYEQYF
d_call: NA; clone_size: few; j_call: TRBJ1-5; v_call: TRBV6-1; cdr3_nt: TGTGCCACCCTCTTGCGGGCGGATAGCAATCAGCCCCAGCATTTT; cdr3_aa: CATLLRADSNQPQHF
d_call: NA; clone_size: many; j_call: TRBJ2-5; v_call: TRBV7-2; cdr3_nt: TGTGCCAGCAGCTTAAACAGGGTTTACGAGACCCAGTACTTC; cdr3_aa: CASSLNRVYETQYF
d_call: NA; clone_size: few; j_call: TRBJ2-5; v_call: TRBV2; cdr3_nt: TGTGCCAGCAGTGAAACTCCGGCTCTATCCTTC; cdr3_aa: CASSETPALSF
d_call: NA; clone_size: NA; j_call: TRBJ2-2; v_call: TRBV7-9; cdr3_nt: TGTGCCAGCAGCTTAGTTGGTCAGACAAACGGCGGGGAGCTGTTTTTT; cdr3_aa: CASSLVGQTNGGELFF
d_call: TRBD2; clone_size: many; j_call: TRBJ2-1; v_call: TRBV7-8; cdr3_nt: TGTGCCAGCACCAAGCGGGGGGGCGACAATGAGCAGTTCTTC; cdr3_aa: CASTKRGGDNEQFF
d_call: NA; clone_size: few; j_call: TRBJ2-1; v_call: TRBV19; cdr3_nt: TGTGCCAGTAGTATTGGCTTCAGTGAGCAGTTCTTC; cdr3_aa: CASSIGFSEQFF
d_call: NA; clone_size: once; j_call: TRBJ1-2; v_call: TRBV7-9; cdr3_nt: TGTGCCAGCAGCTCGACGGAGAGATATGGCTACACCTTC; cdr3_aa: CASSSTERYGYTF
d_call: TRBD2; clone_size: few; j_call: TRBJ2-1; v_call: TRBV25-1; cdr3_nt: TGTGCCAGCGGGGGGGTGGGGGAGATTGGGAGGGAGCAGTTCTTC; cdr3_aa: CASGGVGEIGREQFF
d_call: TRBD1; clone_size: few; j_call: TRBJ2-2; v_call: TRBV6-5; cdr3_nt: TGTGCCAGCAGTTACTCGAGGGAACAGGGGGCAAACACCGGGGAGCTGTTTTTT; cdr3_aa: CASSYSREQGANTGELFF
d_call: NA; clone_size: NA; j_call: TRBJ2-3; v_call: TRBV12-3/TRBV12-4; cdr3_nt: TGTGCCAGCAGCTCCGCGTTCGGGTTCACGGATACGCAGTATTTT; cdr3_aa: CASSSAFGFTDTQYF
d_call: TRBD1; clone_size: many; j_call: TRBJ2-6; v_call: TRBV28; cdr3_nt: TGTGCCAGCAGTTCCCCTTTCCGGGACAGGGCCACATCTGGGGCCAACGTCCTGACTTTC; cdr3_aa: CASSSPFRDRATSGANVLTF
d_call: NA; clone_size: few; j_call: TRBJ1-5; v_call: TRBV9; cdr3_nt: TGTGCCAGCGGGGGGTGGAATCAGCCCCAGCATTTT; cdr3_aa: CASGGWNQPQHF